These T cell receptor beta chains were read from a single sample in a study of cytomegalovirus exposure and HLA in healthy donors. The table came from immunoSEQ multiplex PCR; TCRdb's copy has only in-frame clones and leaves some out. The sample's table shows 45,000 or so clones. Sequenced input: PBMCs. The receptors derive from a male donor in good health and CMV-seronegative. The CDR3 runs from the conserved cysteine through the conserved F or W. The order of the fields is J gene, D gene, V gene, CDR3 DNA, CDR3 protein. D genes are given only for firm matches.

J gene: TRBJ1-5; D gene: NA; V gene: TRBV15; CDR3 DNA: TGTGCCACCAGCAGCCTCGGGGGGTATCAGCCCCAGCATTTT; CDR3 protein: CATSSLGGYQPQHF
J gene: TRBJ2-1; D gene: TRBD2; V gene: TRBV25-1; CDR3 DNA: TGTGCCAGCAGTGAGCTAGCGGGGGGAACCTACAATGAGCAGTTCTTC; CDR3 protein: CASSELAGGTYNEQFF
J gene: TRBJ2-1; D gene: TRBD2; V gene: TRBV7-2; CDR3 DNA: TGTGCCAGCAGCTTAGGGGCTAGCGGGAGAGGCAATGAGCAGTTCTTC; CDR3 protein: CASSLGASGRGNEQFF
J gene: TRBJ1-2; D gene: NA; V gene: TRBV6-1; CDR3 DNA: TGTGCCAGCAGTGAGAACATACTAAGGAACTATGGCTACACCTTC; CDR3 protein: CASSENILRNYGYTF
J gene: TRBJ2-5; D gene: NA; V gene: TRBV7-2; CDR3 DNA: TGTGCCAGCAGCCTAACGTACCAAGAGACCCAGTACTTC; CDR3 protein: CASSLTYQETQYF
J gene: TRBJ2-1; D gene: TRBD2; V gene: TRBV11-2; CDR3 DNA: TGTGCCAGCAGCCCCCTAGCGGGAGGGCCGTCCTACAATGAGCAGTTCTTC; CDR3 protein: CASSPLAGGPSYNEQFF
J gene: TRBJ1-1; D gene: TRBD1; V gene: TRBV5-1; CDR3 DNA: TGCGCCAGCAGCTCGGGACAGCCCCTCATGGCTGAAGCTTTCTTT; CDR3 protein: CASSSGQPLMAEAFF
J gene: TRBJ2-1; D gene: TRBD1; V gene: TRBV18; CDR3 DNA: TGTGCCAGCGCGAGACGACAGGGTAGCGACAATGAGCAGTTCTTC; CDR3 protein: CASARRQGSDNEQFF
J gene: TRBJ2-5; D gene: NA; V gene: TRBV2; CDR3 DNA: TGTGCCAGCAGTCCCCTAAATGGAGAGACCCAGTACTTC; CDR3 protein: CASSPLNGETQYF
J gene: TRBJ1-1; D gene: NA; V gene: TRBV4-2; CDR3 DNA: TGTGCCAGCAGCCAAGATAATCTAGGACTGAATCTAAATTTCTTT; CDR3 protein: CASSQDNLGLNLNFF
J gene: TRBJ2-3; D gene: NA; V gene: TRBV7-2; CDR3 DNA: TGTGCCAGCAGCTCGGTCCCAGATACGCAGTATTTT; CDR3 protein: CASSSVPDTQYF
J gene: TRBJ1-2; D gene: NA; V gene: TRBV19; CDR3 DNA: TGTGCCAGTAACATGAATACAGGGATGTATGGCTACACCTTC; CDR3 protein: CASNMNTGMYGYTF
J gene: TRBJ2-7; D gene: NA; V gene: TRBV7-6; CDR3 DNA: TGTGCCAGCAGCCCCCGACTCACTTCCCACTACGAGCAGTACTTC; CDR3 protein: CASSPRLTSHYEQYF
J gene: TRBJ1-5; D gene: TRBD1; V gene: TRBV5-8; CDR3 DNA: TGTGCCAGCAGCCCTGGAGACCCCCAGGGGGAGGTTCAGCCCCAGCATTTT; CDR3 protein: CASSPGDPQGEVQPQHF
J gene: TRBJ2-1; D gene: NA; V gene: TRBV29-1; CDR3 DNA: TGCAGCGTTGTTAAGGCTAGCGTCCACAATGAGCAGTTCTTC; CDR3 protein: CSVVKASVHNEQFF
J gene: TRBJ2-2; D gene: NA; V gene: TRBV28; CDR3 DNA: TGTGCCAGCACCGCCGGGATGATCACCGGGGAGCTGTTTTTT; CDR3 protein: CASTAGMITGELFF
J gene: TRBJ2-1; D gene: NA; V gene: TRBV7-9; CDR3 DNA: TGTGCCAGCAGCGTTGCGCTAGTTGAGCAGTTCTTC; CDR3 protein: CASSVALVEQFF
J gene: TRBJ1-1; D gene: NA; V gene: TRBV5-4; CDR3 DNA: TGTGCCAGCCTTGATCAGAAAAACAGTGAAGCTTTCTTT; CDR3 protein: CASLDQKNSEAFF
J gene: TRBJ2-1; D gene: TRBD2; V gene: TRBV6-4; CDR3 DNA: TGTGCCAGCAGCCCCCGGGCTAGCGGGAGCCAATACAATGAGCAGTTCTTC; CDR3 protein: CASSPRASGSQYNEQFF
J gene: TRBJ2-7; D gene: TRBD2; V gene: TRBV27; CDR3 DNA: TGTGCCAGCACGGGCGGGAGCCACGAGCAGTACTTC; CDR3 protein: CASTGGSHEQYF
J gene: TRBJ2-1; D gene: TRBD2; V gene: TRBV27; CDR3 DNA: TGTGCCAGCAGTTTTAGCGGGGGTGACTACAATGAGCAGTTCTTC; CDR3 protein: CASSFSGGDYNEQFF
J gene: TRBJ2-1; D gene: TRBD1; V gene: TRBV30; CDR3 DNA: TGTGCCTGGAGTGTACGGGGACAGGGCTACAATGAGCAGTTCTTC; CDR3 protein: CAWSVRGQGYNEQFF
J gene: TRBJ2-3; D gene: TRBD1; V gene: TRBV18; CDR3 DNA: TGTGCCACACGACAGGGTGTAGCAGATACGCAGTATTTT; CDR3 protein: CATRQGVADTQYF
J gene: TRBJ1-2; D gene: NA; V gene: TRBV19; CDR3 DNA: TGTGCCAGTAGTATAGCCCCCAGGAATGGCTACACCTTC; CDR3 protein: CASSIAPRNGYTF
J gene: TRBJ1-1; D gene: NA; V gene: TRBV4-1; CDR3 DNA: TGCGCCAGCAGCCAGCCAGGGATGGGCCGGGACACGCAGAACACCGAAGCTTTCTTT; CDR3 protein: CASSQPGMGRDTQNTEAFF